The clone carrying this T cell receptor (beta chain) occurred many times. Each CDR3 protein gets one entry after TCRdb re-called the RT-PCR reads with MiXCR. The sample lists approximately 720,000 distinct CDR3 sequences, 13% to 15% occurring once. The sequencing sample was made of memory CD4+ T cells from blood. The source of this sequence is a female donor in good health, serving as a healthy control.

CDR3 coding DNA: TGTGCCAGCAGCACAGTAGGAGGCGGTTTCAACGTCCTGACTTTC. This gives the protein CASSTVGGGFNVLTF. This chain connects TRBV7-2 to TRBJ2-6; weak D call: TRBD2 (5 bases). Deletions cut 5 bases from V and 9 bases from J, with 17 bases between. Germline V gene sequence: CDR1 SGHTA, CDR2 FQGNSA. The CDR3 extends over 15 amino acids.